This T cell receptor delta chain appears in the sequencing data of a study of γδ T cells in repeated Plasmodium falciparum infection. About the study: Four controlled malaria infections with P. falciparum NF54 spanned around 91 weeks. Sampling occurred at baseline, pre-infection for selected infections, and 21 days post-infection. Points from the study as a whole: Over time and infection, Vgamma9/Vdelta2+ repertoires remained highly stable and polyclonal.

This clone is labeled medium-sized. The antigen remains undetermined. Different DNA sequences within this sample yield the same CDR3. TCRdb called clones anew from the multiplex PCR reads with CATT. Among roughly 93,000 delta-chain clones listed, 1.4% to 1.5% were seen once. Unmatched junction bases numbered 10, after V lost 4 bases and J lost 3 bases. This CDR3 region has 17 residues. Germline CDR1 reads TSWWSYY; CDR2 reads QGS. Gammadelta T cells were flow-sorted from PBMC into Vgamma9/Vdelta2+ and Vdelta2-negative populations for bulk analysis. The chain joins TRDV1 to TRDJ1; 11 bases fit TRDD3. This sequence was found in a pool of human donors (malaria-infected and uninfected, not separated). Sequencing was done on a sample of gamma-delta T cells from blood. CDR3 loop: CALGGRLGDSYSDKLIF. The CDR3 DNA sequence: TGTGCTCTTGGGGGGCGACTGGGGGATAGTTACTCCGATAAACTCATCTTT.